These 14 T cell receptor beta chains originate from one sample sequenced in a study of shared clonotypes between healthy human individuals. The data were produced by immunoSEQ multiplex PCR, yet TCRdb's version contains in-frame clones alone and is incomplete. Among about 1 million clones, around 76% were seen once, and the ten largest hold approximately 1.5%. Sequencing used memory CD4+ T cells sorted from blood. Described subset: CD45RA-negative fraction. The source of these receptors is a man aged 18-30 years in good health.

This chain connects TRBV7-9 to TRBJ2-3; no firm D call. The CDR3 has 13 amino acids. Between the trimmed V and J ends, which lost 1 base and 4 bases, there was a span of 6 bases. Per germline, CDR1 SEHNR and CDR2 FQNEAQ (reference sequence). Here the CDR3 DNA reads TGTGCCAGCAGCTTAGATGGCCCAGATACGCAGTATTTT. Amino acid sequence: CASSLDGPDTQYF.

The CDR3 bases are TGCGCCAGCTCCGCGGGGGCAGGCTTATTCTACGAGCAGTACTTC. This encodes CASSAGAGLFYEQYF. J is TRBJ2-7 and V is TRBV5-1, with D tentatively TRBD2 (7 bases). Germline CDR1 reads SGHRS; CDR2 reads YFSETQ. This CDR3 contains 15 residues. Trimming removed 7 bases at V and 3 bases at J, with 20 bases between.

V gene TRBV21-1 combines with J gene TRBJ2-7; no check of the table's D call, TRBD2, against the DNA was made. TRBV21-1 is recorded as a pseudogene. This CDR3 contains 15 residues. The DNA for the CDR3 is TGTGCCAGCAGCAAAAGGGGGGAGGGCCTTTACGAGCAGTACTTC. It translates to CASSKRGEGLYEQYF.

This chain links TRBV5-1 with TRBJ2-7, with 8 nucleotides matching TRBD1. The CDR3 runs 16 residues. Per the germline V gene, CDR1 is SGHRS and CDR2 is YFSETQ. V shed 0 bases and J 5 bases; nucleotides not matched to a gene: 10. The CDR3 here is CASSLGAGGLVDEQYF. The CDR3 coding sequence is TGCGCCAGCAGCTTGGGTGCAGGGGGCTTGGTAGACGAGCAGTACTTC.

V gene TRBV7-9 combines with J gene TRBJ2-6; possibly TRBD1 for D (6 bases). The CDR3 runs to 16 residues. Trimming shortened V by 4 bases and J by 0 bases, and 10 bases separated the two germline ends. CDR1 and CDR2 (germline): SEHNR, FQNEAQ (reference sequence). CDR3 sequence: CASSYTDSSGANVLTF. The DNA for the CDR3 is TGTGCCAGCAGCTACACGGACAGCTCTGGGGCCAACGTCCTGACTTTC.

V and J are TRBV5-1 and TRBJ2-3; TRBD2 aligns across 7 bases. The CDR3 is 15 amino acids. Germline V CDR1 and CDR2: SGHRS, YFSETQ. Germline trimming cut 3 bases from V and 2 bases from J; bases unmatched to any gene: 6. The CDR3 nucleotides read TGCGCCAGCAGCTCATTTGGGGGGGACACAGATACGCAGTATTTT. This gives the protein CASSSFGGDTDTQYF.

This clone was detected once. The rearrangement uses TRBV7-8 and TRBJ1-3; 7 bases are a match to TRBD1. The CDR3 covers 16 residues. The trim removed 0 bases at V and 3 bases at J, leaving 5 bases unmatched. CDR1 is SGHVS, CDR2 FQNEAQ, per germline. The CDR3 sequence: CASSLAPRGIGNTIYF. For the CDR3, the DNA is TGTGCCAGCAGCTTAGCCCCCAGGGGGATTGGAAACACCATATATTTT.

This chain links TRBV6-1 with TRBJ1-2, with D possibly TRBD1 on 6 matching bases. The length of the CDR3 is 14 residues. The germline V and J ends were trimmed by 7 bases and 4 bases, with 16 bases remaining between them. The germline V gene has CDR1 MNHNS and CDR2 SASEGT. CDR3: CASMRGALSYGYTF. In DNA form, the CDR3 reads TGTGCCAGCATGAGGGGGGCCCTTAGCTATGGCTACACCTTC.

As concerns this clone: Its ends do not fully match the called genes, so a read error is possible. The CDR3 spells CASSLGGGNTGELFF. In DNA, the CDR3 is TGTGCTAGCAGCTTAGGAGGGGGGAACACCGGGGAGCTGTTTTTT. The V gene is TRBV7-7, the J gene TRBJ2-2; perhaps D is TRBD1 or TRBD2 (6 bases each). This CDR3 is built from 15 residues. Looked up from germline, CDR1 is SSHAT and CDR2 is FNYEAQ (reference sequence).

CDR3 in amino acids: CASSLARTGGETQYF. CDR3 bases: TGTGCCAGCAGCTTAGCTCGGACGGGGGGAGAGACCCAGTACTTC. The chain uses TRBV7-2 and TRBJ2-5; 7 positions match TRBD2. CDR3 length: 15 amino acids. The germline gives CDR1 SGHTA, CDR2 FQGNSA. Unmatched junction bases numbered 5, after V lost 0 bases and J lost 4 bases.

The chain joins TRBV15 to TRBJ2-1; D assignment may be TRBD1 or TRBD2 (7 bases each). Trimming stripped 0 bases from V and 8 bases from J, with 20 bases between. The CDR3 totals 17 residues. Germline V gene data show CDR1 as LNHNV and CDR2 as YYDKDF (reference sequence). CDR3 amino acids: CATSRDTAFPGGDEQFF. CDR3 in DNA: TGTGCCACCAGCAGAGATACCGCATTCCCAGGGGGGGATGAGCAGTTCTTC. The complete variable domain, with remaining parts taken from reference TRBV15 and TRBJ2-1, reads DAMVIQNPRYQVTQFGKPVTLSCSQTLNHNVMYWYQQKSSQAPKLLFHYYDKDFNNEADTPDNFQSRRPNTSFCFLDIRSPGLGDTAMYLCATSRDTAFPGGDEQFFGPGTRLTVL.

The DNA of the CDR3 is TGTGCCAGCAGCTTGGGGGTGTTAGAGACCCAGTACTTC. Translated, it gives CASSLGVLETQYF. The V and J genes are TRBV5-4 and TRBJ2-5; D not resolved. The CDR3 covers 13 residues. The germline V gene encodes CDR1 SGHNT and CDR2 YYREEE (reference sequence). V lost 0 bases and J 4 bases, leaving 7 bases between the germline ends.

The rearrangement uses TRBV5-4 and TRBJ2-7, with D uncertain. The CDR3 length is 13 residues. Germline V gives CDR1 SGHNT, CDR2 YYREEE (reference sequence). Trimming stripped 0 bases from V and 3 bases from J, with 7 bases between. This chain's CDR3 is CASSLVSGYEQYF. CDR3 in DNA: TGTGCCAGCAGCTTGGTGTCAGGCTACGAGCAGTACTTC.

The CDR3 DNA reads as TGTGCCTGGAGTCCGGCTACCTACGAGCAGTACTTC. The encoded protein is CAWSPATYEQYF. The chain employs TRBV30 and TRBJ2-7, with no clear D. This CDR3 region has 12 residues. Germline CDR1 reads GTSNPN; CDR2 reads SVGIG (reference sequence). V lost 2 bases, J lost 2 bases, and 7 bases lay in between.